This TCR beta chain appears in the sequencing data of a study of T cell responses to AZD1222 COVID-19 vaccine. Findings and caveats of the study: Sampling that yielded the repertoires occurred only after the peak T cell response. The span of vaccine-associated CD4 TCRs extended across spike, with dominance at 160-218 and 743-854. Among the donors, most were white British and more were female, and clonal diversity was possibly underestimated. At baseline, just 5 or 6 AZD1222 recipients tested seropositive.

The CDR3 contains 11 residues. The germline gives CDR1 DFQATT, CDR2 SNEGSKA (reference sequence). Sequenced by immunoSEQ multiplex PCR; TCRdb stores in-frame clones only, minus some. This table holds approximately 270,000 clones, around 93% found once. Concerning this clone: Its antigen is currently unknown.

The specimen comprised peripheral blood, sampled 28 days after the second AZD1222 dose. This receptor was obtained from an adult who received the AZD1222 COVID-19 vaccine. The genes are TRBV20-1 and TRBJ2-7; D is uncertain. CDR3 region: CSRGSSYEQYF. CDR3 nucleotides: TGCTCGAGAGGCTCTAGCTACGAGCAGTACTTC.